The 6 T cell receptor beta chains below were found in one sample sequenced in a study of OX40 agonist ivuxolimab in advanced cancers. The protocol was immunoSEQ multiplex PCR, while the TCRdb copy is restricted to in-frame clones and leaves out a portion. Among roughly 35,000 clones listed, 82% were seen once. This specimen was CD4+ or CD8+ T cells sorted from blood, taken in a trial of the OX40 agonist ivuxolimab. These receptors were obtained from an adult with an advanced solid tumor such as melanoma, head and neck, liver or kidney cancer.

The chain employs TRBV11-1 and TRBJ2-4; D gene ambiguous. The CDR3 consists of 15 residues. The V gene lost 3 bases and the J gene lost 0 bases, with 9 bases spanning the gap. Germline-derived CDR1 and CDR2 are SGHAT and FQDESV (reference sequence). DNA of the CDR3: TGTGCCAGCAGCTTCCTCGATATAGCCAAAAACATTCAGTACTTC. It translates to CASSFLDIAKNIQYF.

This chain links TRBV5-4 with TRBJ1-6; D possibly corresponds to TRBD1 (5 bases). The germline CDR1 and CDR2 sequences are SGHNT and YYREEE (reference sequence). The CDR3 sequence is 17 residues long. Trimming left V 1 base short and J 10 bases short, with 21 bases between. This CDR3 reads CASSLIVRAGIGSPLHF. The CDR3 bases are TGTGCCAGCAGCTTGATCGTTCGGGCAGGGATAGGATCACCCCTCCACTTT.

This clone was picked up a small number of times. The CDR3 DNA reads as TGTGCCAGCAGCCCAAGACAGTCCCTGGGTCCTGAAGCTTTCTTT. Encoded protein: CASSPRQSLGPEAFF. The gene calls are TRBV11-2 and TRBJ1-1; perhaps TRBD1 as D (5 bases). This CDR3 region has 15 residues. Germline V gene sequence: CDR1 SGHAT, CDR2 FQNNGV. Trimming stripped 5 bases from V and 6 bases from J, with 19 bases between.

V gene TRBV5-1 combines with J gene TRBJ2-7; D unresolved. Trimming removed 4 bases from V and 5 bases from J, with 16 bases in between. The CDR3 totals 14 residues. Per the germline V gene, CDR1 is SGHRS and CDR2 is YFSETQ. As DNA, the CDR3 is TGCGCCAGCAGCCTACGCCTGGGTTCCCACGAGCAGTACTTC. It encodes CASSLRLGSHEQYF.

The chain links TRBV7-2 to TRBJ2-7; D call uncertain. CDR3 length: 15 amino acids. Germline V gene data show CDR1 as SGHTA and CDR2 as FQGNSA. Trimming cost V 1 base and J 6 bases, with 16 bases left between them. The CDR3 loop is CASSLVWVNAAEQYF. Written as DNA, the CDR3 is TGTGCCAGCAGCTTAGTGTGGGTTAACGCGGCCGAGCAGTACTTC.

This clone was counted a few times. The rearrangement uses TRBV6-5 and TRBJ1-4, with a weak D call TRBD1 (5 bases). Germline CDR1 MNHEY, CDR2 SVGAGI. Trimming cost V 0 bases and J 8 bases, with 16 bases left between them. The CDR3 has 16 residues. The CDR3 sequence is CASSYSSGGFTEKLFF. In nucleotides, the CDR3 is TGTGCCAGCAGTTACTCCTCGGGGGGGTTCACGGAAAAACTGTTTTTT.